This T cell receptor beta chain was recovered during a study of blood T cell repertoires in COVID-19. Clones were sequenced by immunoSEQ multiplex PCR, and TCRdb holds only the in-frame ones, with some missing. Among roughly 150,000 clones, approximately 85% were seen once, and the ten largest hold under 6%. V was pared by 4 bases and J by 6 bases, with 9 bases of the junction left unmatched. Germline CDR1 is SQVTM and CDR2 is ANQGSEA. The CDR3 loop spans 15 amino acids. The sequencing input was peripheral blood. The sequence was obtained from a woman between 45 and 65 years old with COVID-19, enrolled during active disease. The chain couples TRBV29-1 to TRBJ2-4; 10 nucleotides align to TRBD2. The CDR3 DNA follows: TGCAGCGTTGCTAGTGAGCGGGGGGGCGGAAACATTCAGTACTTC. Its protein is CSVASERGGGNIQYF.